One and the same sample provided the 32 T cell receptor beta chains below, sequenced in a study of cytomegalovirus exposure and HLA in healthy donors. It was with 60 Vbeta and 13 Jbeta primers that the PCR ran. Profiled with immunoSEQ multiplex PCR; TCRdb holds only in-frame clones, not every one. The sample carries about 190,000 clones, around 80% recorded once. Material for sequencing was PBMCs. These receptors were taken from a woman younger than 35 in good health and CMV-seronegative.

The rearrangement joins TRBV7-2 to TRBJ2-3; D unclear. Deletions cut 6 bases from V and 0 bases from J, with 16 bases between. The germline V gene has CDR1 SGHTA and CDR2 FQGNSA. This CDR3 has 16 amino acids. The CDR3 nucleotides are TGTGCCAGCAGTCCCCCTGGATTCGGGAGCACAGATACGCAGTATTTT. This gives the protein CASSPPGFGSTDTQYF.

The chain couples TRBV11-2 to TRBJ2-5; 11 positions agree with TRBD1. This CDR3 comprises 19 residues. Germline V gene sequence: CDR1 SGHAT, CDR2 FQNNGV. Germline trimming cut 4 bases from V and 5 bases from J; bases unmatched to any gene: 18. DNA of the CDR3: TGTGCCAGCAGCTCCACCCCCGCCGGGACAGGGGGGTACAGGGAGACCCAGTACTTC. Its translation is CASSSTPAGTGGYRETQYF.

The V and J genes are TRBV30 and TRBJ1-3; 8 bases agree with TRBD1. With 5 bases clipped from V and 4 bases from J, the junction kept 7 bases outside the gene matches. CDR1 GTSNPN and CDR2 SVGIG come from the germline V gene (reference sequence). CDR3 length: 14 amino acids. CDR3 loop: CAWAPGGEGNTIYF. As DNA, the CDR3 is TGTGCCTGGGCCCCAGGGGGCGAGGGAAACACCATATATTTT.

The J gene is TRBJ2-7, the V gene TRBV7-2; possible D gene TRBD1, 5 bases. Germline V lookup: CDR1 SGHTA, CDR2 FQGNSA. The CDR3 loop spans 15 amino acids. Trimming removed 5 bases at V and 2 bases at J, with 16 bases between. The CDR3 sequence is CASSPRTAGTYEQYF. The CDR3 DNA follows: TGTGCCAGCAGCCCTCGTACCGCAGGGACCTACGAGCAGTACTTC.

The chain joins TRBV5-5 to TRBJ1-2; 7 bases match TRBD1. Germline V gene lookup returns CDR1 SGHKS and CDR2 YYEKEE (reference sequence). This CDR3 has 13 residues. V gave up 0 bases and J gave up 7 bases; unmatched junction bases: 3. CDR3 protein: CASSLGGDSGYTF. Written as DNA, the CDR3 is TGTGCCAGCAGCTTGGGGGGGGACAGTGGCTACACCTTC.

The rearrangement joins TRBV7-2 to TRBJ1-2; D gene unclear. The CDR3 consists of 13 residues. From germline, CDR1 is SGHTA and CDR2 FQGNSA. The V end was cut by 2 bases, the J end by 6 bases, with 10 bases between. DNA for the CDR3: TGTGCCAGCAGCTTACGTTATTCCGATGGCTACACCTTC. It specifies CASSLRYSDGYTF.

The genes are TRBV9 and TRBJ2-7; tentatively, D is TRBD2 (6 bases). There are 15 residues in the CDR3. With 0 bases removed from V and 3 bases from J, the gap between germline ends came to 13 bases. Looked up from germline, CDR1 is SGDLS and CDR2 is YYNGEE. This chain's CDR3 is CASSVGPSEDYEQYF. CDR3 bases: TGTGCCAGCAGCGTAGGTCCTAGCGAGGACTACGAGCAGTACTTC.

The gene calls are TRBV5-6 and TRBJ2-4, with 8 bases that match TRBD1. The CDR3 covers 13 residues. V was pared by 0 bases and J by 8 bases, with 1 base of the junction left unmatched. Germline CDR1 reads SGHDT; CDR2 reads YYEEEE. CDR3 in DNA: TGTGCCAGCAGCTTGGGACAGGGGCACATTCAGTACTTC. Its translation: CASSLGQGHIQYF. Complete variable domain (other parts from reference TRBV5-6 and TRBJ2-4): DAGVTQSPTHLIKTRGQQVTLRCSPKSGHDTVSWYQQALGQGPQFIFQYYEEEERQRGNFPDRFSGHQFPNYSSELNVNALLLGDSALYLCASSLGQGHIQYFGAGTRLSVL.

This clone has just a few counts. This rearrangement joins TRBV4-3 to TRBJ1-2, with TRBD1 matching over 8 bases. The V segment lost 4 bases and the J segment 2 bases; nucleotides outside the gene matches: 9. There are 16 residues in the CDR3. Germline V gene data show CDR1 as LGHNA and CDR2 as YSLEER. CDR3 coding DNA: TGCGCCAGCAGCCCCGTCAGGGGGCCGCTCAACTATGGCTACACCTTC. Its protein product is CASSPVRGPLNYGYTF.

This clone was detected once. The rearrangement joins TRBV18 to TRBJ2-5; 7 bases agree with TRBD1. CDR3 length equals 16 residues. J lost 3 bases, V lost 3 bases, and 10 bases had no gene match. CDR1 and CDR2 from the germline V gene are KGHSH and LQKENI. CDR3 in amino acids: CASSPRLKGAEETQYF. The CDR3 nucleotides are TGTGCCAGCTCACCCCGACTTAAGGGGGCGGAAGAGACCCAGTACTTC.

V usage is TRBV29-1 and J usage is TRBJ1-4, with 12 bases that match TRBD1. The junction had 6 bases not matched to a gene; V was cut back by 6 bases and J by 10 bases. This CDR3 is built from 13 residues. Germline V gene lookup returns CDR1 SQVTM and CDR2 ANQGSEA. The CDR3 sequence is CSVTGTGGGKLFF. CDR3 bases: TGCAGCGTAACCGGGACAGGGGGCGGAAAACTGTTTTTT.

The CDR3 sequence: CASSSYRDRNYGYTF. The CDR3 DNA reads TGTGCCAGCAGTTCGTATAGGGACAGGAACTATGGCTACACCTTC. V usage is TRBV6-6 and J usage is TRBJ1-2; 8 positions agree with TRBD1. The CDR3 runs to 15 residues. Germline values: CDR1 MNHNY, CDR2 SVGAGI (reference sequence). The trim removed 4 bases at V and 2 bases at J, leaving 6 bases unmatched.

This clone is a singleton in its sample. This chain uses TRBV29-1 with TRBJ2-7; tentative D call: TRBD2 (5 bases). The CDR3 sequence is 11 residues long. V was trimmed by 5 bases and J by 3 bases, leaving 8 bases between them. The germline V gene encodes CDR1 SQVTM and CDR2 ANQGSEA. CDR3: CSVNRGYEQYF. The CDR3 DNA reads as TGCAGCGTTAACCGGGGCTACGAGCAGTACTTC.

The rearrangement joins TRBV21-1 to TRBJ2-7; the D call TRBD1 from the table was never checked on the DNA. TRBV21-1 is a pseudogene locus. This CDR3 comprises 15 residues. CDR3 sequence reads: CASSKSAGGESEQYF. The CDR3 DNA follows: TGTGCCAGCAGCAAATCAGCAGGGGGCGAGTCTGAGCAGTACTTC.

This sequence joins TRBV9 and TRBJ2-5; D unresolved. The CDR3 contains 14 residues. The ends were cut back, 0 bases at V and 4 bases at J, with 10 bases in the middle. Germline V CDR1 and CDR2: SGDLS, YYNGEE. This CDR3 reads CASSVENNRETQYF. The DNA for the CDR3 is TGTGCCAGCAGCGTAGAGAATAACAGAGAGACCCAGTACTTC.

The chain couples TRBV11-2 to TRBJ1-1; D unclear. The CDR3 has 13 residues. The germline gives CDR1 SGHAT, CDR2 FQNNGV. V was cut by 1 base and J by 0 bases, with 3 bases left in between. CDR3 in DNA: TGTGCCAGCAGCTTAGGTATGAACACTGAAGCTTTCTTT. It encodes CASSLGMNTEAFF.

V and J are TRBV6-1 and TRBJ1-5, with D unresolved. The ends were cut back, 0 bases at V and 10 bases at J, with 7 bases in the middle. This CDR3 is built from 12 residues. Germline-derived CDR1 and CDR2 are MNHNS and SASEGT. The CDR3, as DNA: TGTGCCAGCAGTGAAGCTCTCTTCCCCCAGCATTTT. As protein: CASSEALFPQHF.

The V gene is TRBV14, the J gene TRBJ2-2; D call uncertain. This CDR3 has 15 amino acids. The V end was cut by 1 base, the J end by 4 bases, with 10 bases between. Germline V gives CDR1 SGHDN, CDR2 FVKESK. CDR3 protein: CASSQVGVPTGELFF. In DNA form, the CDR3 reads TGTGCCAGCAGCCAAGTAGGAGTGCCCACCGGGGAGCTGTTTTTT.

The gene calls are TRBV28 and TRBJ2-1, with 10 bases fitting TRBD1. Germline CDR1 reads MDHEN; CDR2 reads SYDVKM. The CDR3 sequence is 15 residues long. Trimming cost V 2 bases and J 8 bases; bases outside gene matches: 6. CDR3 sequence: CASSLTTGGKYEQFF. CDR3 in DNA: TGTGCCAGCAGTTTAACGACAGGGGGCAAGTATGAGCAGTTCTTC. Based on the CDR3 plus reference TRBV28 and TRBJ2-1, the full variable domain is DVKVTQSSRYLVKRTGEKVFLECVQDMDHENMFWYRQDPGLGLRLIYFSYDVKMKEKGDIPEGYSVSREKKERFSLILESASTNQTSMYLCASSLTTGGKYEQFFGPGTRLTVL.

The V call is TRBV16, the J call TRBJ2-5, with a tentative D call TRBD2 (5 bases). This CDR3 contains 13 residues. Per the germline V gene, CDR1 is KGHSY and CDR2 is FQNENV. The V end lost 4 bases, the J end lost 5 bases, and 11 bases lay between the germline ends. CDR3 nucleotide sequence: TGTGCCAGCAGCCGCAATCGAGGGGAGACCCAGTACTTC. Protein: CASSRNRGETQYF. The full variable domain, completed using reference TRBV16 and TRBJ2-5, is GEEVAQTPKHLVRGEGQKAKLYCAPIKGHSYVFWYQQVLKNEFKFLISFQNENVFDETGMPKERFSAKCLPNSPCSLEIQATKLEDSAVYFCASSRNRGETQYFGPGTRLLVL.

This clone is a singleton in its sample. V and J are TRBV5-4 and TRBJ2-7; weak D call: TRBD1 (5 bases). In germline, CDR1 is SGHNT, CDR2 YYREEE (reference sequence). This CDR3 contains 15 residues. The ends were cut back, 0 bases at V and 2 bases at J, with 12 bases in the middle. As DNA, the CDR3 is TGTGCCAGCAGCTTGGATCCAGGGTCGCCCTACGAGCAGTACTTC. Protein product: CASSLDPGSPYEQYF.

This clone was recorded only once. The V gene is TRBV4-3, the J gene TRBJ2-1, with 8 bases fitting TRBD2. CDR1 and CDR2 from the germline V gene are LGHNA and YSLEER. V lost 1 base and J lost 8; bases outside the gene matches: 7. There are 15 residues in the CDR3. The CDR3 region is CASSQVSGSNYEQFF. DNA for the CDR3: TGCGCCAGCAGCCAAGTCAGCGGGAGTAATTATGAGCAGTTCTTC.

This chain uses TRBV4-1 with TRBJ2-1, with 12 bases lining up with TRBD2. The CDR3 loop spans 16 amino acids. V was clipped by 4 bases and J by 6 bases; unmatched bases: 7. Germline loops: CDR1 MGHRA, CDR2 YSYEKL. The CDR3 here is CASSLLLAGGPNEQFF. CDR3 nucleotide sequence: TGCGCCAGCAGCCTCCTCCTAGCGGGAGGGCCCAATGAGCAGTTCTTC.

This chain uses TRBV4-3 with TRBJ1-1; the D gene is possibly TRBD1 (5 bases). V lost 1 base to trimming and J lost 6 bases, with 15 bases between them. This CDR3 is built from 15 residues. Per the germline V gene, CDR1 is LGHNA and CDR2 is YSLEER. Here the CDR3 reads CASSQGGRDRAEAFF. Written as DNA, the CDR3 is TGCGCCAGCAGCCAAGGCGGCAGGGATCGGGCTGAAGCTTTCTTT.

This clone was seen just once. The chain has TRBV27 and TRBJ2-7, with 10 bases aligning to TRBD2. The V segment lost 5 bases and the J segment 5 bases; nucleotides outside the gene matches: 9. The CDR3 is 15 amino acids. Germline lookup yields CDR1 MNHEY and CDR2 SMNVEV (reference sequence). CDR3 in DNA: TGTGCCAGCAGTCTCTCTAGCGGGAGTCTCAACGAGCAGTACTTC. It translates to CASSLSSGSLNEQYF.

This clone was counted once. The chain is built from TRBV4-2 and TRBJ2-1, with TRBD2 matching over 15 bases. CDR1 LGHNA and CDR2 YNFKEQ come from the germline V gene. The CDR3 extends over 15 amino acids. With 5 bases clipped from V and 8 bases from J, the junction kept 4 bases outside the gene matches. The chain's CDR3 is CASSNGLAGGDEQFF. The CDR3 bases are TGTGCCAGCAGCAACGGACTAGCGGGAGGGGATGAGCAGTTCTTC.

The chain is built from TRBV4-1 and TRBJ2-1, with 13 nucleotides matching TRBD2. With 2 bases clipped from V and 6 bases from J, the junction kept 7 bases outside the gene matches. The CDR3 has 17 residues. Germline CDR1 MGHRA, CDR2 YSYEKL. CDR3 sequence: CASSQLPGLAGRNEQFF. The CDR3 bases are TGCGCCAGCAGCCAACTTCCGGGACTAGCGGGACGCAATGAGCAGTTCTTC.

This clone was seen just once. The genes are TRBV14 and TRBJ1-1; the match to TRBD1 covers 10 bases. CDR1 SGHDN and CDR2 FVKESK come from the germline V gene. The CDR3 is 16 amino acids. Germline trimming cut 0 bases from V and 3 bases from J; bases unmatched to any gene: 4. The CDR3 is CASSQDLGQGDTEAFF. The CDR3 bases are TGTGCCAGCAGCCAAGACCTTGGACAGGGGGACACTGAAGCTTTCTTT.

The chain employs TRBV30 and TRBJ1-6; 7 nucleotides line up with TRBD1. This CDR3 region has 14 residues. CDR1 is GTSNPN, CDR2 SVGIG, per germline (reference sequence). After removal of 2 bases from V and 3 bases from J, the junction contained 1 base not matched to a gene. CDR3 sequence: CAWSRDSYNSPLHF. For the CDR3, the DNA is TGTGCCTGGAGTCGGGACAGCTATAATTCACCCCTCCACTTT.

The chain carries TRBV7-9 and TRBJ2-3; the D is unclear. The CDR3 is made up of 13 amino acids. The V end was cut by 1 base, the J end by 6 bases, with 8 bases between. From germline, CDR1 is SEHNR and CDR2 FQNEAQ (reference sequence). The CDR3 nucleotides read TGTGCCAGCAGCTTAGATGTAGTTGATACGCAGTATTTT. It codes for CASSLDVVDTQYF.

This sequence joins TRBV19 and TRBJ2-5; 13 positions agree with TRBD2. CDR3 length: 13 amino acids. Per germline, CDR1 LNHDA and CDR2 SQIVND (reference sequence). V trimming: 5 bases; J trimming: 10 bases; junction bases outside the gene matches: 4. CDR3 nucleotide sequence: TGTGCCAGTAGTGGACTAGCGGGAGATGGCCAGTACTTC. It yields the protein CASSGLAGDGQYF.

J is TRBJ2-7 and V is TRBV27; D may be TRBD1 (5 bases). Germline lookup yields CDR1 MNHEY and CDR2 SMNVEV (reference sequence). There are 14 residues in the CDR3. The ends were cut back, 5 bases at V and 0 bases at J, with 11 bases in the middle. The CDR3 spells CASSIRQRSYEQYF. CDR3 in DNA: TGTGCCAGCAGTATCAGACAGCGCTCCTACGAGCAGTACTTC.